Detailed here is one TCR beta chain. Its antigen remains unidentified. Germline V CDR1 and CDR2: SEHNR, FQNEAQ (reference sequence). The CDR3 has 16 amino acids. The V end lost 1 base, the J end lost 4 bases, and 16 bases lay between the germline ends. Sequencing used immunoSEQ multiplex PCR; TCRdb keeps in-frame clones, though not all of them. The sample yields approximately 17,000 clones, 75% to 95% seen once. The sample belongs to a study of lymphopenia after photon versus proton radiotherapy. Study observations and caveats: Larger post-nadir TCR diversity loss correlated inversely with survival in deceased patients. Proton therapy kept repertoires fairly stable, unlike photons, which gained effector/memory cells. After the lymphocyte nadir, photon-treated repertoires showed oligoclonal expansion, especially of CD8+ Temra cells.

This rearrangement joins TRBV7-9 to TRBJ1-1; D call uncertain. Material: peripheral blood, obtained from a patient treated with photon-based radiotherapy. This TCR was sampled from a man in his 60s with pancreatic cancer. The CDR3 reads CASSLDRPAGSTEAFF. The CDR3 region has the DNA TGTGCCAGCAGCTTAGATCGGCCAGCTGGGAGCACTGAAGCTTTCTTT. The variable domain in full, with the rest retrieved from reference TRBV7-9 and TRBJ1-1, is DTGVSQNPRHKITKRGQNVTFRCDPISEHNRLYWYRQTLGQGPEFLTYFQNEAQLEKSRLLSDRFSAERPKGSFSTLEIQRTEQGDSAMYLCASSLDRPAGSTEAFFGQGTRLTVV.